This passage covers 22 T cell receptor beta chains from one sample sequenced in a study of shared clonotypes between healthy human individuals. Measured with immunoSEQ multiplex PCR; TCRdb has only the in-frame clones, and not every one. The top ten hold over 9% of the sample, which has 300,000 to 400,000 clones, roughly 70% seen once. The sequenced sample consisted of memory CD4+ T cells sorted from blood. Subset of the sample: CD45RA-negative fraction. The source of these receptors is a young man in good health.

This clone came up a few times. The CDR3 DNA sequence: TGCGCCAGCAGCCAAGATGTCTATAACTACAACGAGCAGTACTTC. Amino acid sequence: CASSQDVYNYNEQYF. This sequence joins TRBV4-3 and TRBJ2-7; D unresolved. The CDR3 totals 15 residues. V was cut by 0 bases and J by 5 bases, with 14 bases left in between. Germline V lookup: CDR1 LGHNA, CDR2 YSLEER.

This clone was seen just once. This rearrangement joins TRBV10-3 to TRBJ2-3; 13 bases are shared with TRBD2. V lost 7 bases and J lost 0; bases outside the gene matches: 4. The CDR3 consists of 16 residues. Per the germline V gene, CDR1 is ENHRY and CDR2 is SYGVKD. CDR3 loop: CAINPGLAGSTDTQYF. The CDR3 DNA reads TGTGCCATCAATCCGGGACTAGCGGGAAGCACAGATACGCAGTATTTT.

The rearrangement joins TRBV19 to TRBJ2-1; the match to TRBD2 covers 9 bases. In germline, CDR1 is LNHDA, CDR2 SQIVND (reference sequence). CDR3 length: 15 residues. V was clipped by 1 base and J by 8 bases; unmatched bases: 6. CDR3: CASSIGLSGSYEQFF. In nucleotides, the CDR3 is TGTGCCAGTAGTATAGGGCTTAGCGGGAGCTATGAGCAGTTCTTC.

This clone was detected ten times or more. V is TRBV28 and J is TRBJ2-7, with 11 bases that match TRBD1. J gave up 4 bases and V 8 bases, and 10 bases lay outside the gene matches. This CDR3 has 15 residues. CDR1 is MDHEN and CDR2 is SYDVKM in the germline V gene. In nucleotides, the CDR3 is TGTGCCAGCCTTCCCTGGGGACAGGGGGTATACGAGCAGTACTTC. Translation gives CASLPWGQGVYEQYF. Full variable domain (outside the CDR3, taken from reference TRBV28 and TRBJ2-7): DVKVTQSSRYLVKRTGEKVFLECVQDMDHENMFWYRQDPGLGLRLIYFSYDVKMKEKGDIPEGYSVSREKKERFSLILESASTNQTSMYLCASLPWGQGVYEQYFGPGTRLTVT.

The J gene is TRBJ2-5, the V gene TRBV27; 7 nucleotides align to TRBD2. Trimming removed 7 bases from V and 2 bases from J; junction bases left unmatched: 7. Germline CDR1 MNHEY, CDR2 SMNVEV (reference sequence). This CDR3 spans 14 amino acids. CDR3 region: CASTSAGRQETQYF. The CDR3 region has the DNA TGTGCCAGCACGAGCGCCGGGAGGCAAGAGACCCAGTACTTC.

There are many counts of this clone. This chain connects TRBV15 to TRBJ2-4; D call uncertain. The CDR3 covers 14 residues. From germline, CDR1 is LNHNV and CDR2 YYDKDF (reference sequence). Deletions cut 9 bases from V and 1 base from J, with 13 bases between. In DNA, the CDR3 is TGTGCCACAGGGCAGGTGGAGGCCAAAAACATTCAGTACTTC. Its translation: CATGQVEAKNIQYF.

This clone was observed once. This rearrangement joins TRBV18 to TRBJ2-7; a possible D gene is TRBD1 (8 bases). CDR3 length: 14 residues. Trimming stripped 2 bases from V and 7 bases from J, with 15 bases between. Germline V CDR1 and CDR2: KGHSH, LQKENI. The CDR3 bases are TGTGCCAGCTCACCAGCGACAGGGGAGGGGGAGCAGTACTTC. Translating it yields CASSPATGEGEQYF.

J is TRBJ2-5 and V is TRBV11-3; the D gene is possibly TRBD2 (6 bases). The end of the DNA aligns better with TRBJ2-7, so the J call may be wrong. The CDR3 length is 14 residues. Germline CDR1 SGHNT, CDR2 YENEEA. The CDR3 loop reads CASSVRDWDYEQYF. CDR3 DNA: TGTGCCAGCAGCGTCCGGGACTGGGACTACGAGCAGTACTTC.

This rearrangement joins TRBV15 to TRBJ2-5; 7 positions match TRBD1. Losses at the gene ends were 3 bases for V and 1 base for J; bases not matched to a gene: 5. The CDR3 runs to 15 residues. Germline V gene data show CDR1 as LNHNV and CDR2 as YYDKDF (reference sequence). The CDR3 nucleotides are TGTGCCACCAGCAGGCCACAGGGGCCCCAAGAGACCCAGTACTTC. This gives the protein CATSRPQGPQETQYF.

This clone was seen more than once but under ten times. This chain connects TRBV5-5 to TRBJ2-1; 9 bases are a match to TRBD1. This CDR3 spans 14 amino acids. Germline assignment: CDR1 SGHKS and CDR2 YYEKEE (reference sequence). J gave up 9 bases and V 4 bases, and 8 bases lay outside the gene matches. CDR3 sequence reads: CASSRGDRVSEQFF. CDR3 bases: TGTGCCAGCAGCCGCGGGGACAGGGTCAGTGAGCAGTTCTTC.

The chain is built from TRBV19 and TRBJ2-1, with D possibly being TRBD1 or TRBD2 (7 bases each). Trimming took off 7 bases at V and 0 bases at J, with 19 bases between the two ends. Per germline, CDR1 LNHDA and CDR2 SQIVND (reference sequence). The CDR3 spans 17 residues. The CDR3 is CASTPRGGLSSYNEQFF. The CDR3 bases are TGTGCCAGTACCCCCAGGGGGGGCCTAAGCTCCTACAATGAGCAGTTCTTC.

This sequence joins TRBV28 and TRBJ2-5; weak D call: TRBD2 (6 bases). The CDR3 contains 12 residues. Germline V gene data show CDR1 as MDHEN and CDR2 as SYDVKM. Trimming left V 2 bases short and J 7 bases short, with 8 bases between. The CDR3 here is CASSLRGGTQYF. For the CDR3, the DNA is TGTGCCAGCAGTTTAAGGGGAGGGACCCAGTACTTC.

This chain links TRBV5-1 with TRBJ1-4; no definite D call. The V gene lost 2 bases and the J gene lost 7 bases, with 15 bases spanning the gap. This CDR3 spans 15 amino acids. CDR1 is SGHRS and CDR2 is YFSETQ in the germline V gene. The CDR3 loop is CASSFMGRDGEKLFF. CDR3 DNA sequence: TGCGCCAGCAGCTTTATGGGTAGGGATGGTGAAAAACTGTTTTTT.

The chain combines TRBV19 with TRBJ2-5, with 8 bases that match TRBD1. The CDR3 loop spans 15 amino acids. With 4 bases clipped from V and 2 bases from J, the junction kept 6 bases outside the gene matches. Germline V CDR1 and CDR2: LNHDA, SQIVND (reference sequence). The CDR3 sequence: CASSTAGTGQETQYF. The CDR3, as DNA: TGTGCCAGTAGTACCGCCGGGACAGGACAAGAGACCCAGTACTTC.

The gene calls are TRBV10-2 and TRBJ2-2, with a weak D call TRBD2 (5 bases). This CDR3 comprises 15 residues. Per germline, CDR1 WSHSY and CDR2 SAAADI. V was clipped by 6 bases and J by 0 bases, with 11 bases between them. The CDR3 here is CASRVGSTNTGELFF. CDR3 in DNA: TGCGCCAGCAGGGTGGGGAGCACGAACACCGGGGAGCTGTTTTTT.

The V gene is TRBV5-6, the J gene TRBJ2-1; unclear D gene. The CDR3 sequence is 14 residues long. V lost 1 base and J lost 0, with 5 bases in between. The V gene's germline CDR1 is SGHDT and CDR2 YYEEEE. In DNA, the CDR3 is TGTGCCAGCAGCTTGCGGGTCTCCTACAATGAGCAGTTCTTC. Protein product: CASSLRVSYNEQFF.

J is TRBJ1-4 and V is TRBV5-1; a possible D gene is TRBD1 (6 bases). Germline V gene data show CDR1 as SGHRS and CDR2 as YFSETQ. This CDR3 spans 15 amino acids. Trimming stripped 4 bases from V and 0 bases from J, with 10 bases between. DNA for the CDR3: TGCGCCAGCAGCCCGTGGACAGCAACTAATGAAAAACTGTTTTTT. This translates into CASSPWTATNEKLFF.

The chain has TRBV2 and TRBJ2-7; TRBD2 might be the D (6 bases). The CDR3 runs 16 residues. V lost 4 bases, J lost 0 bases, and 16 bases lay in between. Germline CDR1 is SNHLY and CDR2 is FYNNEI. The CDR3 DNA follows: TGTGCCAGCAGTGTTTCCCCCCGGGACTCCTCCTACGAGCAGTACTTC. This translates into CASSVSPRDSSYEQYF.

V is TRBV7-7 and J is TRBJ2-5; D possibly corresponds to TRBD2 (6 bases). The CDR3 is made up of 13 amino acids. V was cut by 5 bases and J by 10 bases, with 17 bases left in between. Germline CDR1 and CDR2: SSHAT and FNYEAQ (reference sequence). CDR3 sequence reads: CASSISGSGDQYF. The CDR3 bases are TGTGCCAGCAGCATTAGCGGTTCCGGGGACCAGTACTTC.

This chain uses TRBV6-1 with TRBJ1-4; D is perhaps TRBD1 (5 bases). The V end was cut by 2 bases, the J end by 6 bases, with 10 bases between. From germline, CDR1 is MNHNS and CDR2 SASEGT. The CDR3 consists of 14 residues. The CDR3: CASSERGIHEKLFF. The DNA of the CDR3 is TGTGCCAGCAGTGAACGGGGGATTCATGAAAAACTGTTTTTT.

The rearrangement uses TRBV2 and TRBJ2-5; D gene uncertain. The V end lost 2 bases, the J end lost 2 bases, and 9 bases lay between the germline ends. CDR1 and CDR2 (germline): SNHLY, FYNNEI. The CDR3 is 14 amino acids. CDR3 sequence: CASSEQAVQETQYF. CDR3 sequence (DNA): TGTGCCAGCAGTGAACAGGCGGTACAAGAGACCCAGTACTTC.

V and J are TRBV6-4 and TRBJ1-1, with D tentatively TRBD1 (5 bases). Trimming took 5 bases from V and 11 from J, leaving 21 bases between them. The V gene's germline CDR1 is MRHNA and CDR2 SNTAGT. This CDR3 region has 14 residues. In DNA, the CDR3 is TGTGCCAGCAGTCCCGCGGAGGGGCGGGCGGTCGCTTTCTTT. The encoded protein is CASSPAEGRAVAFF.